A selection of T cell receptor beta chains follows, all from one sample in a study of shared clonotypes between healthy human individuals. Clones were sequenced by immunoSEQ multiplex PCR, and TCRdb holds only the in-frame ones, with some missing. The data contain around 1.6 million clones, 95% to 99% of them singletons. Sequencing input: naive CD4+ T cells sorted from blood. The source of these receptors is a man aged 30 to 45 in good health. The CDR3 runs from the conserved cysteine through the conserved F or W. Fields, in order: J gene, V gene, clone size, D gene, CDR3 protein. A D gene is named only where the DNA matches it firmly. Clone size is given for some rows only: seen once, a few or many times, or a class if the clone is expanded.

TRBJ1-3 TRBV10-3 - - CAISGTGSGNTIYF
TRBJ1-4 TRBV5-1 - - CASSDDRTLNEKLFF
TRBJ2-7 TRBV27 - - CASSWRDSLYEQYF
TRBJ2-4 TRBV13 - - CASSPRPMLAKNIQYF
TRBJ2-7 TRBV11-2 - - CASSFPGTRRAYEQYF
TRBJ1-5 TRBV7-2 once - CASSLGGRGRNQPQHF
TRBJ2-7 TRBV29-1 - - CSVVSGRGEVGSYEQYF
TRBJ1-1 TRBV18 - - CASSLDTEAFF
TRBJ2-1 TRBV28 once - CASSVLDNEQFF
TRBJ1-4 TRBV5-6 - - CASSRNSPTFVGNEKLFF
TRBJ1-3 TRBV5-1 - - CASSLRAGNTIYF
TRBJ2-3 TRBV2 - - CASKWSIAGTDTQYF
TRBJ2-7 TRBV18 - - CASSQLFSPDSGEQYF
TRBJ1-5 TRBV19 - - CASSIPGAQPQHF
TRBJ1-2 TRBV7-9 - - CASSPVGGAVYGYTF
TRBJ2-1 TRBV5-1 once TRBD2 CASSPERAGGPIDEQFF
TRBJ2-1 TRBV7-2 - - CASSLAGSLSSYNEQFF
TRBJ2-6 TRBV7-6 - TRBD2 CASSLPRGGGTSGANVLTF
TRBJ2-5 TRBV5-4 - TRBD2 CASSFLRSGSEVQETQYF
TRBJ2-5 TRBV7-9 - - CASSLDGVQETQYF
TRBJ1-4 TRBV28 - TRBD1 CASSLTGTGMNEKLFF
TRBJ1-2 TRBV18 - TRBD1 CASSPTRGTGNGYTF
TRBJ2-2 TRBV12-5 once TRBD2 CASGLTPGLAGHTGELFF
TRBJ1-4 TRBV4-3 - - CASRGGGYNEKLFF
TRBJ2-7 TRBV27 - TRBD2 CASSLLLAGRHEQYF
TRBJ1-1 TRBV2 - - CASGGEQLVTEAFF
TRBJ2-3 TRBV7-7 - TRBD2 CASSLGLAGGGDTQYF
TRBJ2-5 TRBV28 - TRBD1 CASSPLRGTVTFQETQYF
TRBJ1-1 TRBV2 - - CASSQEGGAMNTEAFF
TRBJ2-1 TRBV7-8 - - CASSSNTGLPNNEQFF
TRBJ1-2 TRBV10-2 - - CASSLQWSDGYTF
TRBJ2-5 TRBV11-3 once - CASSQGIMETQYF
TRBJ1-1 TRBV29-1 - - CSVGLKKPNTEAFF
TRBJ2-7 TRBV9 - - CASSVGLSYEQYF
TRBJ2-7 TRBV19 - - CASSILGQRTYEQYF
TRBJ2-2 TRBV28 - - CASSLTTSIGNTGELFF
TRBJ2-7 TRBV27 - - CASSPRDNSYEQYF
TRBJ1-5 TRBV28 - - CASTNSGSNQPQHF
TRBJ1-1 TRBV2 - - CASNRDRTVNTEAFF
TRBJ2-2 TRBV9 - - CASSPQRVGFTGELFF
TRBJ2-7 TRBV19 once - CASSETGGGHYEQYF
TRBJ2-5 TRBV11-2 - - CASSLNGIQETQYF
TRBJ2-1 TRBV5-6 - TRBD1 CASSPRDRSVLSYNEQFF
TRBJ2-2 TRBV5-4 once - CASRSGGGGQLNTGELFF
TRBJ1-2 TRBV30 - - CAWRGNYGYTF
TRBJ2-7 TRBV18 - - CASSPGLAPAYEQYF